The 23 T cell receptor beta chains listed next were all sequenced from one sample in a study of control samples from healthy donors and cancer patients. Measured with immunoSEQ multiplex PCR; TCRdb has only the in-frame clones, and not every one. The sample yields some 110,000 clones, around 87% seen once. Input material: PBMCs. The origin of the receptors is a woman aged 50 to 60 with colorectal cancer.

V usage is TRBV19 and J usage is TRBJ2-7; D call uncertain. The V gene lost 4 bases and the J gene lost 1 base, with 8 bases spanning the gap. Germline V CDR1 and CDR2: LNHDA, SQIVND (reference sequence). The CDR3 totals 13 residues. DNA of the CDR3: TGTGCCAGTAGTACCACAAGATCCTACGAGCAGTACTTC. This translates into CASSTTRSYEQYF.

The chain joins TRBV7-3 to TRBJ1-1, with D unclear. The CDR3 consists of 13 residues. CDR1 and CDR2 from the germline V gene are SGHTA and FQGTGA. The V end was cut by 6 bases, the J end by 4 bases, with 12 bases between. In DNA, the CDR3 is TGTGCCAGCAGGCCCTCGGGCAGCACTGAAGCTTTCTTT. Residues: CASRPSGSTEAFF.

As for this clone: An end of the junction differs from the germline gene, which may be a read error. This sequence joins TRBV5-1 and TRBJ1-4; D perhaps matches TRBD1 (5 bases). The germline V gene encodes CDR1 SGHRS and CDR2 YFSETQ. This CDR3 is 14 amino acids long. Here the CDR3 reads CASSPPGGVGVPLF. The CDR3 region has the DNA TGCGCCAGCAGCCCACCTGGGGGGGTAGGTGTCCCTCTTTTT.

This sequence joins TRBV18 and TRBJ2-5; D remains unclear. The CDR3 consists of 16 residues. Germline CDR1 KGHSH, CDR2 LQKENI. V gave up 2 bases and J gave up 4 bases, with 17 bases separating them. This chain's CDR3 is CASSPRVKNGGETQYF. CDR3 sequence (DNA): TGTGCCAGCTCACCAAGGGTAAAAAATGGTGGAGAGACCCAGTACTTC.

This clone has only one observation. The chain recombines TRBV11-3 with TRBJ2-5, with 12 bases identical to TRBD2. This CDR3 is 16 amino acids long. Germline assignment: CDR1 SGHNT and CDR2 YENEEA. The V segment lost 1 base and the J segment 3 bases; nucleotides outside the gene matches: 3. The CDR3 DNA reads TGTGCCAGCAGCTTAGCGACTAGCGGGGGAGAAGAGACCCAGTACTTC. Translation gives CASSLATSGGEETQYF.

The V and J genes are TRBV5-4 and TRBJ2-1; 9 bases are a match to TRBD1. Per germline, CDR1 SGHNT and CDR2 YYREEE (reference sequence). Trimming removed 6 bases from V and 9 bases from J; junction bases left unmatched: 16. This CDR3 is built from 16 residues. CDR3 amino acids: CASTIGTGRSTGEQFF. The DNA of the CDR3 is TGTGCCAGCACCATCGGGACAGGGAGATCTACAGGTGAGCAGTTCTTC.

The chain combines TRBV6-5 with TRBJ2-5, with TRBD2 matching over 7 bases. The CDR3 spans 15 residues. The V gene's germline CDR1 is MNHEY and CDR2 SVGAGI. V lost 7 bases, J lost 3 bases, and 11 bases stayed unmatched. CDR3 in DNA: TGTGCCAGCACCCTTTTCGGGGGGTCAAAAGAGACCCAGTACTTC. Amino acids: CASTLFGGSKETQYF.

Of note for this clone: A read error is likely, as this CDR3 ends without the conserved phenylalanine or tryptophan. It is unclear where the CDR3 begins or ends on the DNA, so no DNA is shown, and the CDR3 is as TCRdb lists it. The J gene is TRBJ1-1, the V gene TRBV30. The CDR3 numbers 13 amino acids, ends counted. Germline CDR1 is GTSNPN and CDR2 is SVGIG (reference sequence). This chain's CDR3 is CAWSVLSLPELHL.

There are a few counts of this clone. The chain carries TRBV4-1 and TRBJ1-2, with D maybe TRBD1 (5 bases). V was cut by 0 bases and J by 2 bases, with 7 bases left in between. This CDR3 region has 14 residues. The germline V gene has CDR1 MGHRA and CDR2 YSYEKL. The CDR3 sequence is CASSQDGGNYGYTF. The DNA for the CDR3 is TGCGCCAGCAGCCAAGACGGGGGGAACTATGGCTACACCTTC.

The chain joins TRBV2 to TRBJ1-1; no reliable D call. V lost 1 base and J 3 bases, leaving 6 bases between the germline ends. Germline V gene sequence: CDR1 SNHLY, CDR2 FYNNEI. This CDR3 is built from 13 residues. In DNA form, the CDR3 reads TGTGCCAGCAGTGAAGAGCCAGACACTGAAGCTTTCTTT. Translating it yields CASSEEPDTEAFF. The entire variable domain, with the rest obtained from reference TRBV2 and TRBJ1-1, is as follows: EPEVTQTPSHQVTQMGQEVILRCVPISNHLYFYWYRQILGQKVEFLVSFYNNEISEKSEIFDDQFSVERPDGSNFTLKIRSTKLEDSAMYFCASSEEPDTEAFFGQGTRLTVV.

The V gene is TRBV30, the J gene TRBJ1-1, with TRBD1 matching over 9 bases. J lost 1 base, V lost 1 base, and 4 bases had no gene match. The CDR3 has 15 residues. CDR1 is GTSNPN and CDR2 is SVGIG in the germline V gene (reference sequence). This CDR3 is CAWSAGTGWNTEAFF. The CDR3 coding sequence is TGTGCCTGGAGTGCCGGGACAGGGTGGAACACTGAAGCTTTCTTT.

The V call is TRBV29-1, the J call TRBJ1-2; tentatively, D is TRBD1 (6 bases). CDR3 length equals 12 residues. Germline CDR1 reads SQVTM; CDR2 reads ANQGSEA. The CDR3 nucleotides are TGCAGTCTCCGGGGGCCTGACTATGGCTACACCTTC. Its protein is CSLRGPDYGYTF.

V usage is TRBV11-2 and J usage is TRBJ1-2, with D unresolved. Trimming took off 4 bases at V and 4 bases at J, with 7 bases between the two ends. The germline gives CDR1 SGHAT, CDR2 FQNNGV. The CDR3 has 12 residues. The CDR3 region has the DNA TGTGCCAGCAGCTCCCTTACCTATGGCTACACCTTC. Translating it yields CASSSLTYGYTF.

The chain combines TRBV19 with TRBJ2-1; TRBD2 aligns across 7 bases. V trimming: 6 bases; J trimming: 2 bases; junction bases outside the gene matches: 7. Germline loops: CDR1 LNHDA, CDR2 SQIVND (reference sequence). The CDR3 is 15 residues long. The CDR3 protein is CASSPRGWTYNEQFF. CDR3 DNA: TGTGCCAGTAGCCCGCGGGGGTGGACCTACAATGAGCAGTTCTTC.

The chain has TRBV29-1 and TRBJ1-5; 9 bases align to TRBD1. Germline V CDR1 and CDR2: SQVTM, ANQGSEA. V dropped 8 bases and J dropped 4; count of bases not matched to a gene: 6. The CDR3 is 13 residues long. The CDR3 sequence: CSFSGTGNQPQHF. The CDR3 region has the DNA TGCAGCTTCAGCGGGACAGGGAATCAGCCCCAGCATTTT.

The rearrangement uses TRBV6-5 and TRBJ1-6, with D hard to call. V dropped 11 bases and J dropped 10 bases, with 18 bases sitting between them. Per germline, CDR1 MNHEY and CDR2 SVGAGI. This CDR3 has 13 amino acids. CDR3 sequence reads: CAGRGGFWSPLHF. CDR3 coding DNA: TGTGCCGGTAGAGGAGGATTCTGGTCACCCCTCCACTTT.

The chain has TRBV6-1 and TRBJ1-2; D remains unclear. The V and J ends lost 0 bases and 1 base respectively, with 15 bases between them. This CDR3 has 17 amino acids. Germline loops: CDR1 MNHNS, CDR2 SASEGT. The CDR3, as DNA: TGTGCCAGCAGTGAAGCGTTGGGCAGGCCCATTAACTATGGCTACACCTTC. This encodes CASSEALGRPINYGYTF.

The chain has TRBV7-8 and TRBJ1-2; TRBD1 is a possible D gene (6 bases). Trimming cost V 5 bases and J 3 bases, with 10 bases left between them. Germline V gene sequence: CDR1 SGHVS, CDR2 FQNEAQ. The CDR3 totals 13 residues. Here the CDR3 DNA reads TGTGCCAGCAGCGAGGGGGGCGACTATGGCTACACCTTC. The encoded protein is CASSEGGDYGYTF.

This clone has just one count. The CDR3 protein is CATSASLAGLNEQFF. In nucleotides, the CDR3 is TGTGCCACCAGTGCTTCACTAGCGGGACTGAATGAGCAGTTCTTC. The chain combines TRBV24-1 with TRBJ2-1, with 10 bases lining up with TRBD2. Per the germline V gene, CDR1 is KGHDR and CDR2 is SFDVKD. The CDR3 length is 15 residues. V lost 5 bases and J lost 7; bases outside the gene matches: 7.

V usage is TRBV2 and J usage is TRBJ1-5; D perhaps matches TRBD1 (5 bases). From germline, CDR1 is SNHLY and CDR2 FYNNEI. This CDR3 has 15 amino acids. V was pared by 2 bases and J by 5 bases, with 13 bases between. CDR3 sequence reads: CASSERQGPYQPQHF. For the CDR3, the DNA is TGTGCCAGCAGTGAACGCCAGGGCCCATATCAGCCCCAGCATTTT.

The chain uses TRBV7-9 and TRBJ2-1; D is undetermined. Germline V gives CDR1 SEHNR, CDR2 FQNEAQ (reference sequence). This CDR3 has 12 residues. The germline V and J ends were trimmed by 5 bases and 9 bases, with 11 bases remaining between them. The CDR3 loop reads CASSPRVGEQFF. In DNA form, the CDR3 reads TGTGCCAGCAGCCCCCGGGTGGGTGAGCAGTTCTTC.

The gene calls are TRBV5-6 and TRBJ2-7; D may match TRBD1 or TRBD2 (5 bases each). The V and J ends lost 4 bases and 3 bases respectively, with 11 bases between them. The V gene's germline CDR1 is SGHDT and CDR2 YYEEEE. This CDR3 is built from 13 residues. The CDR3, as DNA: TGTGCCAGCAGCCCGGGGACGGTCTACGAGCAGTACTTC. Its translation is CASSPGTVYEQYF.

The rearrangement links TRBV30 to TRBJ1-4; possible D gene TRBD1, 6 bases. CDR3 size: 14 residues. V was clipped by 1 base and J by 7 bases, with 13 bases between them. The V gene's germline CDR1 is GTSNPN and CDR2 SVGIG (reference sequence). The CDR3 loop reads CAWSGTGSGEKLFF. The CDR3, as DNA: TGTGCCTGGAGTGGCACAGGGTCCGGTGAAAAACTGTTTTTT.